This TCR beta chain was captured by sequencing in a study of blood T cell repertoires in COVID-19. Study in general: Nucleic acid was either cDNA or gDNA, and it came from T cells, B-cell-depleted T cells, or PBMCs.

This clone was picked up a small number of times. CDR1 and CDR2 (germline): MNHNS, SASEGT. The CDR3 is 14 amino acids. The V end lost 3 bases, the J end lost 4 bases, and 12 bases lay between the germline ends. Repertoires were generated with immunoSEQ multiplex PCR, while TCRdb's copy carries only in-frame clones and drops some. The repertoire has some 150,000 clones, 81% of them found once; the top ten carry about 8%. The receptor was isolated from an older woman with active or convalescent COVID-19. The chain is built from TRBV6-1 and TRBJ1-1; maybe TRBD1 (5 bases). The sequencing input was peripheral blood. In DNA, the CDR3 is TGTGCCAGCAGTGACACTCCTGGGGCCACTGAAGCTTTCTTT. Amino acid sequence: CASSDTPGATEAFF.